This entry lists 19 T cell receptor beta chains sequenced from one sample in a study of CD8 T cells in ankylosing spondylitis. TCRdb itself ran the 5' RACE reads through MiXCR, one entry per CDR3 protein. Of 150,000 to 200,000 distinct CDR3 sequences listed, 10% to 15% were seen once; the top ten hold approximately 11%. Sequenced input: blood, either unsorted or a sorted T cell fraction (not recorded which). These receptors were collected from a female donor with ankylosing spondylitis or in good health (not recorded which).

The chain recombines TRBV20-1 with TRBJ2-7; unclear D gene. This CDR3 is 14 amino acids long. CDR1 and CDR2 (germline): DFQATT, SNEGSKA (reference sequence). V dropped 0 bases and J dropped 2 bases, with 11 bases sitting between them. The chain's CDR3 is CSARDSPHPYEQYF. The CDR3 DNA reads as TGCAGTGCTAGAGATTCCCCACATCCCTACGAGCAGTACTTC.

The chain recombines TRBV27 with TRBJ1-2, with unresolved D. V was pared by 7 bases and J by 8 bases, with 17 bases between. Germline values: CDR1 MNHEY, CDR2 SMNVEV (reference sequence). The CDR3 has 13 residues. CDR3 coding DNA: TGTGCCAGCAAGCAGAGCCTGGCGGGGGGCTACACCTTC. Its translation: CASKQSLAGGYTF.

Only a few counts were recorded for this clonotype. This chain uses TRBV20-1 with TRBJ2-1; TRBD1 aligns across 9 bases. The CDR3 runs to 15 residues. The V segment lost 5 bases and the J segment 1 base; nucleotides outside the gene matches: 6. Germline CDR1 is DFQATT and CDR2 is SNEGSKA (reference sequence). This CDR3 is CSAQQGASSYNEQFF. CDR3 nucleotides: TGCAGTGCTCAACAGGGGGCGTCATCCTACAATGAGCAGTTCTTC.

This clonotype was picked up many times. The CDR3, as DNA: TGTGCCAGCAGTCTCAGACCCCCGGGTAATGAGCAGTTCTTC. It translates to CASSLRPPGNEQFF. V is TRBV12-3 or TRBV12-4 and J is TRBJ2-1; no definite D call. Trimming left V 5 bases short and J 7 bases short, with 15 bases between. The CDR3 is made up of 14 amino acids.

Details on this clonotype: This may arise from a read error, as a much more abundant clone is one base away. This rearrangement joins TRBV7-2 to TRBJ2-7; D is perhaps TRBD1 (5 bases). Germline CDR1 and CDR2: SGHTA and FQGNSA. The CDR3 runs 15 residues. CDR3 DNA: TGTGCCAGCAGCTTAGTCCAGGACACCTCGAGAGAGCAGTGCTTC. Its protein product is CASSLVQDTSREQCF. Using reference TRBV7-2 and TRBJ2-7 for the parts outside the CDR3, the full variable domain is GAGVSQSPSNKVTEKGKDVELRCDPISGHTALYWYRQSLGQGLEFLIYFQGNSAPDKSGLPSDRFSAERTGGSVSTLTIQRTQQEDSAVYLCASSLVQDTSREQCFGPGTRLTVT.

This clonotype was seen at least ten times. J is TRBJ2-6 and V is TRBV29-1; D remains unclear. The length of the CDR3 is 13 residues. Germline values: CDR1 SQVTM, CDR2 ANQGSEA. V shed 0 bases and J shed 9 bases, with 9 bases lying between them. The CDR3 loop is CSVEDREVNVLTF. CDR3 DNA sequence: TGCAGCGTTGAAGATCGAGAGGTCAACGTCCTGACTTTC. The variable domain in full, completed from reference TRBV29-1 and TRBJ2-6, reads SAVISQKPSRDICQRGTSLTIQCQVDSQVTMMFWYRQQPGQSLTLIATANQGSEATYESGFVIDKFPISRPNLTFSTLTVSNMSPEDSSIYLCSVEDREVNVLTFGAGSRLTVL.

Details on this clonotype: A read error is possible here, since a much larger clone lies one base away. The chain couples TRBV20-1 to TRBJ2-7; 8 bases line up with TRBD2. TRBJ2-1 explains the end of the DNA better; the J call may be wrong. Germline CDR1 DFQATT, CDR2 SNEGSKA (reference sequence). This CDR3 spans 13 amino acids. CDR3: CSARLAGAYEQFF. The CDR3 nucleotides are TGCAGTGCTAGACTAGCGGGTGCCTACGAGCAGTTCTTC.

This clonotype was seen a few times. The gene calls are TRBV9 and TRBJ2-1; the D gene is possibly TRBD2 (7 bases). V dropped 4 bases and J dropped 8 bases, with 31 bases sitting between them. The germline gives CDR1 SGDLS, CDR2 YYNGEE. The CDR3 is 19 residues long. Here the CDR3 reads CASSPRESRTSWGAHEQFF. The CDR3 coding sequence is TGTGCCAGCAGCCCACGAGAGAGCCGGACTAGTTGGGGGGCTCATGAGCAGTTCTTC.

This clonotype was seen many times. CDR3 nucleotides: TGCAGTGCCCTCCTTGATTCTGGAAACACCATATATTTT. Protein product: CSALLDSGNTIYF. This rearrangement joins TRBV20-1 to TRBJ1-3; D remains ambiguous. Trimming removed 6 bases from V and 1 base from J, with 10 bases in between. Germline CDR1 reads DFQATT; CDR2 reads SNEGSKA (reference sequence). This CDR3 contains 13 residues.

This clonotype has a count of ten or more. The V gene is TRBV10-3, the J gene TRBJ2-3; D is possibly TRBD2 (7 bases). The CDR3 sequence is 16 residues long. The V end lost 1 base, the J end lost 6 bases, and 17 bases lay between the germline ends. Germline assignment: CDR1 ENHRY and CDR2 SYGVKD. CDR3 DNA sequence: TGTGCCATCAGTGAGTTTGGGGGGGCAAACGGCGATACGCAGTATTTT. Its translation: CAISEFGGANGDTQYF.

The table lists this clonotype with a few counts. The V call is TRBV5-6, the J call TRBJ1-5; no reliable D call. Germline V lookup: CDR1 SGHDT, CDR2 YYEEEE. CDR3 length equals 15 residues. Trimming shortened V by 1 base and J by 2 bases, and 10 bases separated the two germline ends. DNA of the CDR3: TGTGCCAGCAGCTTGTGGTTGCAGGGCAATCAGCCCCAGCATTTT. Amino acid sequence: CASSLWLQGNQPQHF.

This clonotype was counted at least ten times. In DNA form, the CDR3 reads TGTGCCAGCAGCTCCACCCCAGCGGTAAATGAGCAGTTCTTC. Translation: CASSSTPAVNEQFF. The chain is built from TRBV7-9 and TRBJ2-1, with a possible D match to TRBD2 (5 bases). V dropped 4 bases and J dropped 7 bases, with 14 bases sitting between them. Per germline, CDR1 SEHNR and CDR2 FQNEAQ (reference sequence). The CDR3 contains 14 residues.

The chain combines TRBV7-2 with TRBJ1-5; D ambiguous. There are 15 residues in the CDR3. V lost 4 bases to trimming and J lost 4 bases, with 14 bases between them. Per germline, CDR1 SGHTA and CDR2 FQGNSA. The CDR3 spells CASSSGGRQNQPQHF. CDR3 sequence (DNA): TGTGCCAGCAGCTCCGGAGGCAGGCAGAATCAGCCCCAGCATTTT.

This clonotype came up many times. The J gene is TRBJ1-2, the V gene TRBV28, with TRBD1 as a possible D gene (5 bases). Germline V gene data show CDR1 as MDHEN and CDR2 as SYDVKM. CDR3 length: 16 amino acids. With 4 bases removed from V and 7 bases from J, the gap between germline ends came to 22 bases. This CDR3 is CASSWGIRGRRGGYTF. The CDR3, as DNA: TGTGCCAGCAGTTGGGGTATAAGGGGCAGGAGAGGTGGCTACACCTTC.

This clonotype was counted at least ten times. This chain uses TRBV12-3 or TRBV12-4 with TRBJ2-3, with 7 bases matching TRBD1. J was trimmed by 7 bases and V by 7 bases; bases with no gene match: 11. The CDR3 runs 14 residues. In DNA form, the CDR3 reads TGTGCCAGCACCCCGGGACAGCTCCTCCATACGCAGTATTTT. Protein product: CASTPGQLLHTQYF.

This clonotype came up many times. V is TRBV10-3 and J is TRBJ2-7; D gene ambiguous. V gave up 3 bases and J gave up 2 bases, with 5 bases separating them. In germline, CDR1 is ENHRY, CDR2 SYGVKD. The CDR3 is 12 amino acids. The CDR3 spells CAISDRTYEQYF. DNA of the CDR3: TGTGCCATCAGTGATCGGACCTACGAGCAGTACTTC.

This clonotype was recorded a few times. The chain combines TRBV28 with TRBJ2-7; D tentatively reads TRBD1 or TRBD2 (7 bases each). Germline CDR1 reads MDHEN; CDR2 reads SYDVKM. The CDR3 totals 13 residues. The V and J ends lost 4 bases and 7 bases respectively, with 14 bases between them. DNA for the CDR3: TGTGCCAGCAGTTCAAGTCAGGGGGGGGAGCAGTACTTC. It translates to CASSSSQGGEQYF.

This clonotype was counted many times. The J gene is TRBJ2-7, the V gene TRBV7-9; possibly TRBD1 or TRBD2 for D (5 bases each). The CDR3 is 14 amino acids. In germline, CDR1 is SEHNR, CDR2 FQNEAQ (reference sequence). Trimming took off 4 bases at V and 5 bases at J, with 15 bases between the two ends. The CDR3: CASSSLGPQHEQYF. CDR3 sequence (DNA): TGTGCCAGCAGCTCTTTGGGACCCCAGCACGAGCAGTACTTC.

This clonotype was counted many times. The chain uses TRBV29-1 and TRBJ2-3; 7 bases agree with TRBD2. The ends lost 6 bases at V and 1 base at J; junction bases unmatched: 10. CDR1 SQVTM and CDR2 ANQGSEA come from the germline V gene. The CDR3 extends over 15 amino acids. This CDR3 is CSVTVLATRTDTQYF. CDR3 DNA: TGCAGCGTCACCGTACTAGCGACTCGCACAGATACGCAGTATTTT.